This is a list of T cell receptor beta chains from one sample in a study of T cell responses to AZD1222 COVID-19 vaccine. Some clones are missing from TCRdb's copy, which holds only in-frame ones; the method was immunoSEQ multiplex PCR. This table holds approximately 180,000 clones, around nine tenths found once. The sample in question was peripheral blood, obtained on day 0 of AZD1222 vaccination. Receptor source: an adult in good health. Each CDR3 is given with its conserved first and last residue. A D gene is named only where the DNA matches it firmly. Size tells how often a clone was seen (once, few, many) or the class of an expanded clone, and some rows leave it out.

TRBD1	16	TRBV9	NA	TRBJ1-2	TGTGCCAGCAGCCCACACCGCCGTGGCAGGGGGGCTGGCTACACCTTC	CASSPHRRGRGAGYTF
NA	13	TRBV28	NA	TRBJ2-7	TGTGCCAGCAGTCCAGGAGGGAGGACGGTGCAGTACTTC	CASSPGGRTVQYF
TRBD2	18	TRBV5-4	NA	TRBJ2-7	TGTGCCAGCAGCCTCCCCGGGACTAGCGGGGGGGCGATCTACGAGCAGTACTTC	CASSLPGTSGGAIYEQYF
NA	12	TRBV12-3/TRBV12-4	NA	TRBJ1-6	TGTGCCACCGGGACGGTGGATTCACCCCTCCACTTT	CATGTVDSPLHF
TRBD1	16	TRBV28	NA	TRBJ1-2	TGTGCCAGCAAGACCTCTCCGGGACAGGGGGGAAGTGGCTACACCTTC	CASKTSPGQGGSGYTF
NA	14	TRBV9	NA	TRBJ1-2	TGTGCCAGCGGTCGGTCGGGGACTAACTATGGCTACACCTTC	CASGRSGTNYGYTF
NA	14	TRBV2	NA	TRBJ1-3	TGTGCCAGCAGTGCCACAGGGCCGGTTCACACCATATATTTT	CASSATGPVHTIYF
TRBD1	14	TRBV6-5	NA	TRBJ1-6	TGTGCCAGCAGTTACATGACAGGGAATTCACCCCTCCACTTT	CASSYMTGNSPLHF
TRBD2	16	TRBV4-3	NA	TRBJ2-7	TGCGCCAGCAGCCAAGATCTTCGCGGGGGAATCTACGAGCAGTACTTC	CASSQDLRGGIYEQYF
TRBD1	15	TRBV5-6	NA	TRBJ1-6	TGTGCCAGCAGCGAAACCGGGACAGGGACTTCACCCCTCCACTTT	CASSETGTGTSPLHF
NA	12	TRBV5-4	NA	TRBJ1-1	TGTGCCAGCAGCATCACAGGGAGGGAAGCTTTCTTT	CASSITGREAFF
TRBD1	15	TRBV11-2	NA	TRBJ2-7	TGTGCCAGCAGCCCGGACAGGTCCCCTTCCTACGAGCAGTACTTC	CASSPDRSPSYEQYF
NA	18	TRBV7-9	once	TRBJ2-3	TGTGCCAGCAGCTTAGTTGCGGGCCGAAGTGGGAGCACAGATACGCAGTATTTT	CASSLVAGRSGSTDTQYF
TRBD2	13	TRBV29-1	NA	TRBJ2-1	TGCAGCGCCGCCGGGGGGGAGAACAATGAGCAGTTCTTC	CSAAGGENNEQFF
NA	14	TRBV15	few	TRBJ1-2	TGTGCCACCAGCAGTTACAGCCTTAACTATGGCTACACCTTC	CATSSYSLNYGYTF
TRBD2	14	TRBV12-5	NA	TRBJ2-3	TGTGCTAGTGGGCCGGGGGGGCCAGGCGATACGCAGTATTTT	CASGPGGPGDTQYF
NA	13	TRBV6-5	NA	TRBJ1-1	TGTGCCAGCAGGAGCTCTGGGAGGACTGAAGCTTTCTTT	CASRSSGRTEAFF
NA	14	TRBV9	NA	TRBJ1-3	TGTGCCAGCAGCGTGGGATCCTCTGGAAACACCATATATTTT	CASSVGSSGNTIYF
NA	12	TRBV12-3/TRBV12-4	NA	TRBJ1-1	TGTGCCAGCAGTTTCCCCCGAATTGAAGCTTTCTTT	CASSFPRIEAFF
NA	12	TRBV30	NA	TRBJ1-1	TGTGCCTGGATGGTAGAATGGACTGAAGCTTTCTTT	CAWMVEWTEAFF
NA	15	TRBV4-2	NA	TRBJ1-4	TGTGCCAGCAGCCAGGAACATGGACCGCAGAAAGTACTGTTTTTT	CASSQEHGPQKVLFF
TRBD1	12	TRBV7-9	NA	TRBJ2-1	TGTGCCAGCAGCCCAAAGACAGGGGAGAAGTTCTTC	CASSPKTGEKFF
NA	14	TRBV14	NA	TRBJ2-7	TGTGCCAGCAGCCAAGGAAGGGGGGGATGGGAGCAGTACTTC	CASSQGRGGWEQYF
NA	11	TRBV9	few	TRBJ2-1	TGTGCCAGCAGCGTAGACGATGAGCAGTTCTTC	CASSVDDEQFF
TRBD2	14	TRBV20-1	NA	TRBJ2-7	TGCAGTGCTAGTCGACTAGCGTCATCGGGGGAGCAGTACTTC	CSASRLASSGEQYF
NA	13	TRBV2	NA	TRBJ1-5	TGTGCCAGCAGTGAAGGACAGAATCAGCCCCAGCATTTT	CASSEGQNQPQHF
NA	16	TRBV4-1	once	TRBJ1-6	TGCGCCAGCAGCCAAGTAGGGAGGTCCTATAATTCACCCCTCCACTTT	CASSQVGRSYNSPLHF
NA	12	TRBV6-2/TRBV6-3	NA	TRBJ2-7	TGTGCCAGCAGTTACGGGAGGACCGAGCAGTACTTC	CASSYGRTEQYF
TRBD1	14	TRBV6-1	once	TRBJ1-2	TGTGCCAGCAGTGAACTTGGAGGACAGGTGCACTACACCTTC	CASSELGGQVHYTF